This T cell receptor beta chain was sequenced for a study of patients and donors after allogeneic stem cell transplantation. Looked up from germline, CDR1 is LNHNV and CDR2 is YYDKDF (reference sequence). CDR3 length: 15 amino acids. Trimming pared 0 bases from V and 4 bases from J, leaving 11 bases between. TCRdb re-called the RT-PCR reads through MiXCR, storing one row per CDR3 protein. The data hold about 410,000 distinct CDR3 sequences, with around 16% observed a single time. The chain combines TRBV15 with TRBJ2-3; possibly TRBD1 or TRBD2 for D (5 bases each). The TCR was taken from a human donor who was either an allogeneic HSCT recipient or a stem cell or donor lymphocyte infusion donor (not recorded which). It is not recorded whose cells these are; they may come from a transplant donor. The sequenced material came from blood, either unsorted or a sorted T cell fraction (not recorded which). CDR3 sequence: CATSREGVAPDTQYF. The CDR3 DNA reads TGTGCCACCAGCAGAGAGGGGGTAGCCCCAGATACGCAGTATTTT.